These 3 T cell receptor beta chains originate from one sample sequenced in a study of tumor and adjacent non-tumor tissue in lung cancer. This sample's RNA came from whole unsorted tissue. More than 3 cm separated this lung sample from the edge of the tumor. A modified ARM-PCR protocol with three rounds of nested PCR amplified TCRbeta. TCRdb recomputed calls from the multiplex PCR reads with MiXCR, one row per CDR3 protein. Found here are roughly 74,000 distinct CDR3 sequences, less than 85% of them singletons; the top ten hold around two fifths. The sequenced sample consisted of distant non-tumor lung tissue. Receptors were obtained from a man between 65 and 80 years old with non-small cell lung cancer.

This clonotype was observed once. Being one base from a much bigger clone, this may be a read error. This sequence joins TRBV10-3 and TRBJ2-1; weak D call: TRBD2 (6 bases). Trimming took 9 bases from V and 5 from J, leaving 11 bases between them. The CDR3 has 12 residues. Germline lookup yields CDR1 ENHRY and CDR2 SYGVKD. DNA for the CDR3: TGTGCCATGGAGGGATACCACAATGAGCAGTTCTTC. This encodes CAMEGYHNEQFF.

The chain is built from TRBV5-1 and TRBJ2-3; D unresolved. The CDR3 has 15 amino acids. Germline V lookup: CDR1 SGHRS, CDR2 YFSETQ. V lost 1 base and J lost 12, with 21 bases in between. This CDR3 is CASSLLAGPPDAQYF. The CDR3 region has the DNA TGCGCCAGCAGCTTGCTGGCAGGACCACCAGATGCACAGTATTTT.

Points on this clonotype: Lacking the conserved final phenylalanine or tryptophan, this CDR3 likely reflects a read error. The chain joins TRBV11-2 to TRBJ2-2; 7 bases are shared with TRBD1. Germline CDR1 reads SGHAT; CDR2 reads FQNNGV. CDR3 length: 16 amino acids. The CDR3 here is CASSLVGTGVPGELFS. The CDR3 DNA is TGTGCCAGCAGTTTAGTGGGCACAGGGGTTCCCGGGGAGCTGTTTTCC.